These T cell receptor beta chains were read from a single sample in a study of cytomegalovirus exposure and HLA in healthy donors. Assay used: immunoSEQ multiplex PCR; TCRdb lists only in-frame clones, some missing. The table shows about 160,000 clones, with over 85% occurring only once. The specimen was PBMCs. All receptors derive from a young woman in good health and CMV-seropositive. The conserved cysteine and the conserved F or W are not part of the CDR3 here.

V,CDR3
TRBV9,ASSGAGTGGMNTEAF
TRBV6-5,ATATGGGGYT
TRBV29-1,SEGLQGSYEQY
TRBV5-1,ASREFTDTQY
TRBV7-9,ASSLWVGLGRNEQF
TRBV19,ASYVSGSGNTIY
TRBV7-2,ASSLVLREEYEQY
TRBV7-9,ASSRLRGDSSEQY
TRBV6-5,ASSYATGSEQY
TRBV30,AWQRTGGLSGANVLT
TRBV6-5,ASSPGLAGGKQF
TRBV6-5,ASSPLVATNEKLF
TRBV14,ASSPAGVPYEQY
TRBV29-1,SVDRPRLNGYT
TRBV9,ASSLLGTSYGANVLT
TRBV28,ASSLLGQGYEQY
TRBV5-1,ASGQGTGRNTIY
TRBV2,ASSSGTGAATNEKLF
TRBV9,ASSLRTGGSTDTQY
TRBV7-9,ASSPDRLYGYT
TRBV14,ASSTLAGGITDTQY
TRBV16,ASSLQVEGLTEAF
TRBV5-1,ASSFTGGNEQF
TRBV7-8,ASSLAGGYNEQF
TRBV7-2,ASSQLAGVYPF
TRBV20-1,SARTPDTQY
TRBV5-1,ASSLLSGLAYNEQF
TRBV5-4,ASSLAYGYEQY
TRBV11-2,ASRVTGTNYGYT
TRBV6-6,ASSKQGATNEKLF